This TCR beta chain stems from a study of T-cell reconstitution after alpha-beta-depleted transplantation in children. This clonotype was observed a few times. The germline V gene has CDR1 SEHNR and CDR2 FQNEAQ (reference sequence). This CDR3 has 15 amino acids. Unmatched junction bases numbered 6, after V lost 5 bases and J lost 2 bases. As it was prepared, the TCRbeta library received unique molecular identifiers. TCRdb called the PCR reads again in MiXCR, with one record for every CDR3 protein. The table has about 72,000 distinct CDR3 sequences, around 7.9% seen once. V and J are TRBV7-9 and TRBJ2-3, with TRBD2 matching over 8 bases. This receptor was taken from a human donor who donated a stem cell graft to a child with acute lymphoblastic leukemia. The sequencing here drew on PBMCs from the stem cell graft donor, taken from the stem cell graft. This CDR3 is CASSPGGGPTDTQYF. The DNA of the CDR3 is TGTGCCAGCAGCCCCGGGGGGGGGCCCACAGATACGCAGTATTTT.